This paragraph reports one TCR beta chain. The data were obtained in a study of blood T cell repertoires in COVID-19. Produced via immunoSEQ multiplex PCR; TCRdb's table is partial and in-frame only. The sample records about 150,000 clones, over 75% being singletons. CDR3 length: 12 residues. CDR1 LGHDT and CDR2 YNNKEL come from the germline V gene (reference sequence). V was shortened by 9 bases and J by 2 bases, with 8 bases between the two germline ends. The sequence was obtained from a woman aged 45-60 years with acute or convalescent COVID-19. This chain links TRBV3-1 (or the pseudogene TRBV3-2) with TRBJ1-3, with D perhaps TRBD1 (6 bases). The material sequenced was peripheral blood. The CDR3: CASEGAGNTIYF. The CDR3 nucleotides read TGTGCCAGTGAGGGGGCTGGAAACACCATATATTTT.